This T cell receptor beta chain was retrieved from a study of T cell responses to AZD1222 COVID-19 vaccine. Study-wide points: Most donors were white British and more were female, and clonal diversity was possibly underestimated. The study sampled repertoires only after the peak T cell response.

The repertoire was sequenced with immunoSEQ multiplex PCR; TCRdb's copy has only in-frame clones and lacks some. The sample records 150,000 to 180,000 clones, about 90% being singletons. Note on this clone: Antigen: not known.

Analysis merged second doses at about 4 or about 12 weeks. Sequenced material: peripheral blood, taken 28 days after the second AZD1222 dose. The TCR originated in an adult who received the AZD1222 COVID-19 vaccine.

In DNA form, the CDR3 reads TGTGCCAGCAGCCCGTGGGGGGAGAACACTGAAGCTTTCTTT. It yields the protein CASSPWGENTEAFF. This chain joins TRBV3-1 (or the pseudogene TRBV3-2) and TRBJ1-1; D is perhaps TRBD1 (5 bases). The CDR3 extends over 14 amino acids. V shed 4 bases and J shed 1 base, with 10 bases lying between them. The V gene's germline CDR1 is LGHDT and CDR2 YNNKEL (reference sequence).